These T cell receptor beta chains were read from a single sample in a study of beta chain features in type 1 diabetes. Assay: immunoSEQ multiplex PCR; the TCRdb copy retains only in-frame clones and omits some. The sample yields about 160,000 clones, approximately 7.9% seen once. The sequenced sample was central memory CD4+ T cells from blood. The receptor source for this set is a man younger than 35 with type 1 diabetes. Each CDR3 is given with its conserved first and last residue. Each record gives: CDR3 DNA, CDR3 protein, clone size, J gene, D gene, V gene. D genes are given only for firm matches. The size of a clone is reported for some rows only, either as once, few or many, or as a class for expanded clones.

cdr3_nt: TGTGCCAGCAGCGGCAGGTCCGGGACAGGGGACCATACGCAGTATTTT
cdr3_aa: CASSGRSGTGDHTQYF
clone_size: .
j_call: TRBJ2-3
d_call: TRBD1
v_call: TRBV7-8

cdr3_nt: TGTGCCAGCAGCCAAAGGGGAATCTACAATGAGCAGTTCTTC
cdr3_aa: CASSQRGIYNEQFF
clone_size: .
j_call: TRBJ2-1
d_call: .
v_call: TRBV7-2

cdr3_nt: TGTGCCAGCAGTCTAGCCACTAGCACAGATACGCAGTATTTT
cdr3_aa: CASSLATSTDTQYF
clone_size: .
j_call: TRBJ2-3
d_call: .
v_call: TRBV28

cdr3_nt: TGTGCCAGCAGCTTGGAACCACTAGCGGGATTAGAGACCCAGTACTTC
cdr3_aa: CASSLEPLAGLETQYF
clone_size: few
j_call: TRBJ2-5
d_call: TRBD2
v_call: TRBV5-4

cdr3_nt: TGTGCCAGCAGCCTTGCCAGGGACAACCTCTACGAGCAGTACTTC
cdr3_aa: CASSLARDNLYEQYF
clone_size: .
j_call: TRBJ2-7
d_call: .
v_call: TRBV5-5

cdr3_nt: TGTGCCAGCAGTTACCCAGGGGAGACCTACGAGCAGTACTTC
cdr3_aa: CASSYPGETYEQYF
clone_size: few
j_call: TRBJ2-7
d_call: .
v_call: TRBV28

cdr3_nt: TGTGCCAGCAGTGACCCCGGGACATTTCCTCTGGAGACCCAGTACTTC
cdr3_aa: CASSDPGTFPLETQYF
clone_size: few
j_call: TRBJ2-5
d_call: .
v_call: TRBV25-1

cdr3_nt: TGTGCCAGCAGCTTGGGACTAGCGGGGGCTCAAGAGACCCAGTACTTC
cdr3_aa: CASSLGLAGAQETQYF
clone_size: .
j_call: TRBJ2-5
d_call: TRBD2
v_call: TRBV9

cdr3_nt: TGTGCCAGCAGCTTGTCGCGAGAGAAAGTAGAGACCCAGTACTTC
cdr3_aa: CASSLSREKVETQYF
clone_size: few
j_call: TRBJ2-5
d_call: .
v_call: TRBV7-2

cdr3_nt: TGTGCCAGCATTCCGGTTACGAACACTGAAGCTTTCTTT
cdr3_aa: CASIPVTNTEAFF
clone_size: .
j_call: TRBJ1-1
d_call: .
v_call: TRBV28

cdr3_nt: TGCGCCAGCGGGCCGGCGGGGGGGCACAATGAGCAGTTCTTC
cdr3_aa: CASGPAGGHNEQFF
clone_size: .
j_call: TRBJ2-1
d_call: TRBD2
v_call: TRBV10-2

cdr3_nt: TGTGCCAGCAGAAAAGGGGACAGGGAAGGCGAGTTC
cdr3_aa: CASRKGDREGEF
clone_size: few
j_call: TRBJ1-2
d_call: TRBD1
v_call: TRBV28

cdr3_nt: TGTGCCAGCAGCACCGGGACAGTAGAGACCCAGTACTTC
cdr3_aa: CASSTGTVETQYF
clone_size: .
j_call: TRBJ2-5
d_call: TRBD1
v_call: TRBV9

cdr3_nt: TGTGCCAGCAGTGATCGACAGACCAATCAGCCCCAGCATTTT
cdr3_aa: CASSDRQTNQPQHF
clone_size: .
j_call: TRBJ1-5
d_call: .
v_call: TRBV2

cdr3_nt: TGTGCCAGCGGCTTCACAGGGACTAGCGGATACAATGAGCAGTTCTTC
cdr3_aa: CASGFTGTSGYNEQFF
clone_size: .
j_call: TRBJ2-1
d_call: TRBD2
v_call: TRBV9

cdr3_nt: TGTGCCAGTAGTGCCTCCGCGACAGTATACAATGAGCAGTTCTTC
cdr3_aa: CASSASATVYNEQFF
clone_size: few
j_call: TRBJ2-1
d_call: .
v_call: TRBV19

cdr3_nt: TGCGCCAGCAGCGCATTACTAGGCAATGAGCAGTTCTTC
cdr3_aa: CASSALLGNEQFF
clone_size: many
j_call: TRBJ2-1
d_call: .
v_call: TRBV5-1

cdr3_nt: TGCGCCAGCATGCTAGGGCAGAATCTAGCTTACGAGCAGTACTTC
cdr3_aa: CASMLGQNLAYEQYF
clone_size: .
j_call: TRBJ2-7
d_call: .
v_call: TRBV4-1

cdr3_nt: TGTGCCAGCAGCCTACTAGCGGGGGCCGCCACCAGGAATGAGCAGTTCTTC
cdr3_aa: CASSLLAGAATRNEQFF
clone_size: .
j_call: TRBJ2-1
d_call: TRBD2
v_call: TRBV7-2

cdr3_nt: TGTGCCAGCTCACCAGGAACAGGGGTTCGTGTCAGTCAGCCCCAGCATTTT
cdr3_aa: CASSPGTGVRVSQPQHF
clone_size: .
j_call: TRBJ1-5
d_call: TRBD1
v_call: TRBV18

cdr3_nt: TGCGCCAGCAGCCCGCAACCGACAGCCTACGAGCAGTACTTC
cdr3_aa: CASSPQPTAYEQYF
clone_size: few
j_call: TRBJ2-7
d_call: .
v_call: TRBV5-1

cdr3_nt: TGTGCCAGCAGCTTACTCTATATAGGACAGACCTACGAGCAGTACTTC
cdr3_aa: CASSLLYIGQTYEQYF
clone_size: few
j_call: TRBJ2-7
d_call: .
v_call: TRBV28

cdr3_nt: TGTGCCAGCAGCGTACAGACTAGCAACAATGAGCAGTTCTTC
cdr3_aa: CASSVQTSNNEQFF
clone_size: .
j_call: TRBJ2-1
d_call: TRBD2
v_call: TRBV9

cdr3_nt: TGTGCCAGCAGCTTAGTAGGGACAGGGGACGAAAAACTGTTTTTT
cdr3_aa: CASSLVGTGDEKLFF
clone_size: .
j_call: TRBJ1-4
d_call: TRBD1
v_call: TRBV7-2

cdr3_nt: TGTGCCATCAGTGCTACAGATGGGGGGACAGGGACGGAAAAACTGTTTTTT
cdr3_aa: CAISATDGGTGTEKLFF
clone_size: few
j_call: TRBJ1-4
d_call: TRBD1
v_call: TRBV10-3

cdr3_nt: TGTGCCAGCAGCTTGACAGGGCGCGAGCAGTACTTC
cdr3_aa: CASSLTGREQYF
clone_size: .
j_call: TRBJ2-7
d_call: .
v_call: TRBV5-6

cdr3_nt: TGTGCCTGCCAACAGGGGATGGGCGAAAAACTGTTTTTT
cdr3_aa: CACQQGMGEKLFF
clone_size: .
j_call: TRBJ1-4
d_call: TRBD1
v_call: TRBV30

cdr3_nt: TGTGCCAGCAGTCCCCCTCCGTTCCCGGGAGATACGCAGTATTTT
cdr3_aa: CASSPPPFPGDTQYF
clone_size: few
j_call: TRBJ2-3
d_call: .
v_call: TRBV27

cdr3_nt: TGTGCCAGCAGCTCAACCTCAGGGGGTTTCTCACCCCTCCACTTT
cdr3_aa: CASSSTSGGFSPLHF
clone_size: few
j_call: TRBJ1-6
d_call: TRBD1
v_call: TRBV7-2

cdr3_nt: TGTGCCAGCAGTGCGGAGAGCTACGAGCAGTACTTC
cdr3_aa: CASSAESYEQYF
clone_size: .
j_call: TRBJ2-7
d_call: .
v_call: TRBV2

cdr3_nt: TGTGCCAGCAGCTTATCGATGACAGTCACAGATACGCAGTATTTT
cdr3_aa: CASSLSMTVTDTQYF
clone_size: .
j_call: TRBJ2-3
d_call: .
v_call: TRBV7-9

cdr3_nt: TGTGCCACCGGACTAGCGAGACCCTACGAGCAGTACTTC
cdr3_aa: CATGLARPYEQYF
clone_size: .
j_call: TRBJ2-7
d_call: TRBD2
v_call: TRBV27

cdr3_nt: TGTGCCAGCAGCCGGACTAGCGGGTACCAAGAGACCCAGTACTTC
cdr3_aa: CASSRTSGYQETQYF
clone_size: few
j_call: TRBJ2-5
d_call: TRBD2
v_call: TRBV7-6

cdr3_nt: TGTGCCAGCAGCTTAGAGGGGGATCAGCCCCAGCATTTT
cdr3_aa: CASSLEGDQPQHF
clone_size: many
j_call: TRBJ1-5
d_call: .
v_call: TRBV7-2

cdr3_nt: TGTGCCAGCGGGCGAAACTCTGGGGCCAACGTCCTGACTTTC
cdr3_aa: CASGRNSGANVLTF
clone_size: few
j_call: TRBJ2-6
d_call: .
v_call: TRBV11-2

cdr3_nt: TGCGCCAGCAGCTTGGTGTCTAGCGGGAGGGTAGGACAGTTCTTC
cdr3_aa: CASSLVSSGRVGQFF
clone_size: few
j_call: TRBJ2-1
d_call: TRBD2
v_call: TRBV5-1

cdr3_nt: TGTGCCAGCTCACCATCCAGGGGGGCTGGGGCCAACGTCCTGACTTTC
cdr3_aa: CASSPSRGAGANVLTF
clone_size: .
j_call: TRBJ2-6
d_call: .
v_call: TRBV18

cdr3_nt: TGTGCCAGCAGCTTACGTTCTAGCGGGACTATAAATGAGCAGTTCTTC
cdr3_aa: CASSLRSSGTINEQFF
clone_size: few
j_call: TRBJ2-1
d_call: TRBD2
v_call: TRBV7-2

cdr3_nt: TGTGCCAGCAGCCAAGCCCGGGGAGGGGCTATCACAGATACGCAGTATTTT
cdr3_aa: CASSQARGGAITDTQYF
clone_size: few
j_call: TRBJ2-3
d_call: TRBD2
v_call: TRBV4-2

cdr3_nt: TGTGCCAGCACCCAGCCCGGTGGGGGCCTAGACATTCAGTACTTC
cdr3_aa: CASTQPGGGLDIQYF
clone_size: few
j_call: TRBJ2-4
d_call: .
v_call: TRBV2

cdr3_nt: TGTGCCAGCAGCTTGCCCATCTCCACTAGCGGGACCTACGAGCAGTACTTC
cdr3_aa: CASSLPISTSGTYEQYF
clone_size: few
j_call: TRBJ2-7
d_call: TRBD2
v_call: TRBV5-4

cdr3_nt: TGTGCCAGCAGCTTGGGGCCCGAACCCTTCACAGATACGCAGTATTTT
cdr3_aa: CASSLGPEPFTDTQYF
clone_size: .
j_call: TRBJ2-3
d_call: .
v_call: TRBV5-4

cdr3_nt: TGCAGTGCACCCCGAGCCTACGAGCAGTACTTC
cdr3_aa: CSAPRAYEQYF
clone_size: many
j_call: TRBJ2-7
d_call: .
v_call: TRBV20-1

cdr3_nt: TGTGCCAGCTCACGCGAGGGTACCCGCTATGGCTACACCTTC
cdr3_aa: CASSREGTRYGYTF
clone_size: few
j_call: TRBJ1-2
d_call: .
v_call: TRBV18

cdr3_nt: TGCGCCAGCAGCTTGGGTGCAGCGGGAGGTGGGGAGACCCAGTACTTC
cdr3_aa: CASSLGAAGGGETQYF
clone_size: few
j_call: TRBJ2-5
d_call: TRBD2
v_call: TRBV5-1

cdr3_nt: TGTGCCATCAGTGAGTCGACAGGGGGGGACACCATATATTTT
cdr3_aa: CAISESTGGDTIYF
clone_size: few
j_call: TRBJ1-3
d_call: TRBD1
v_call: TRBV10-3

cdr3_nt: TGTGCCAGCAGTGTAGGACCGGGACAGGGCTACGAGCAGTACTTC
cdr3_aa: CASSVGPGQGYEQYF
clone_size: few
j_call: TRBJ2-7
d_call: TRBD1
v_call: TRBV6-1

cdr3_nt: TGTGCCAGTAGTACCCGCCTCGGGACAGAAAACAATGAGCAGTTCTTC
cdr3_aa: CASSTRLGTENNEQFF
clone_size: few
j_call: TRBJ2-1
d_call: TRBD1
v_call: TRBV19

cdr3_nt: TGTGCCAGTAGTATCGGTTCAAGAGGCTACACCTTC
cdr3_aa: CASSIGSRGYTF
clone_size: many
j_call: TRBJ1-2
d_call: .
v_call: TRBV19

cdr3_nt: TGTGCCACCAGCCCCGGGAGCAATGAGCAGTTCTTC
cdr3_aa: CATSPGSNEQFF
clone_size: many
j_call: TRBJ2-1
d_call: .
v_call: TRBV15